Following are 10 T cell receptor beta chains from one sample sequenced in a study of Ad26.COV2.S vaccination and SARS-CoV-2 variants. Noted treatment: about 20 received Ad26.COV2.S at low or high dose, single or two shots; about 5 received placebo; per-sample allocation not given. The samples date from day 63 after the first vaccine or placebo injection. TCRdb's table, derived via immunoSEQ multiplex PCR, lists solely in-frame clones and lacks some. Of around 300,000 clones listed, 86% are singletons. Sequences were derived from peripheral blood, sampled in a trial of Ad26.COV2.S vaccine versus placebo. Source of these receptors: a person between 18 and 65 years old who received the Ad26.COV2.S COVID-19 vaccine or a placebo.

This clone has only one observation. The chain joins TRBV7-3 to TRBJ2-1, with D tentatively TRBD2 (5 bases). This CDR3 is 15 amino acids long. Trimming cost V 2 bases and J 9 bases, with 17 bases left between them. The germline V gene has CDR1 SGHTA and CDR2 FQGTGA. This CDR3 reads CASSLDPGSDTEQFF. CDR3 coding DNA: TGTGCCAGCAGCTTAGACCCGGGAAGCGACACTGAGCAGTTCTTC.

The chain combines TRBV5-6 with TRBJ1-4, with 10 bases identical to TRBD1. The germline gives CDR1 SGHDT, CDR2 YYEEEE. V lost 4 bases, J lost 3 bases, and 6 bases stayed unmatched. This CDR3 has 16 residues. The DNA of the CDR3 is TGTGCCAGCAGCCGGGGGACAGGGGAGCCTAATGAAAAACTGTTTTTT. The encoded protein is CASSRGTGEPNEKLFF.

The CDR3 DNA sequence: TGCGCCAGCAGCCAAGCGGGACAGGGTTTTTACGAGCAGTACTTC. Translated, it gives CASSQAGQGFYEQYF. This sequence joins TRBV4-3 and TRBJ2-7; 9 positions agree with TRBD1. This CDR3 spans 15 amino acids. The J segment lost 4 bases and the V segment lost 1 base, leaving 5 bases of the junction unmatched. Germline V gene sequence: CDR1 LGHNA, CDR2 YSLEER.

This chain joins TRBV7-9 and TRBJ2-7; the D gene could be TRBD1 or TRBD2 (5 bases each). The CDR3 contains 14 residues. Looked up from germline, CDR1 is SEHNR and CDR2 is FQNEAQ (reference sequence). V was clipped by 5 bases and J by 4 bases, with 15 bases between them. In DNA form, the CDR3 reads TGTGCCAGCAGCACCCCCGGGACGGGATACGAGCAGTACTTC. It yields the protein CASSTPGTGYEQYF. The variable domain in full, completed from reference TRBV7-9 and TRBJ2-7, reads DTGVSQNPRHKITKRGQNVTFRCDPISEHNRLYWYRQTLGQGPEFLTYFQNEAQLEKSRLLSDRFSAERPKGSFSTLEIQRTEQGDSAMYLCASSTPGTGYEQYFGPGTRLTVT.

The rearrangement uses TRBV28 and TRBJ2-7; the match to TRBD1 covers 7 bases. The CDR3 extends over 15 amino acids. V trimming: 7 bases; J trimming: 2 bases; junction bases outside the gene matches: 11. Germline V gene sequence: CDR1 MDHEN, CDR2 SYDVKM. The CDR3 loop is CASIAPTGSTYEQYF. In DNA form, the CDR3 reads TGTGCCAGCATTGCCCCGACAGGGTCCACCTACGAGCAGTACTTC. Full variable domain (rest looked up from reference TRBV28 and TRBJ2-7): DVKVTQSSRYLVKRTGEKVFLECVQDMDHENMFWYRQDPGLGLRLIYFSYDVKMKEKGDIPEGYSVSREKKERFSLILESASTNQTSMYLCASIAPTGSTYEQYFGPGTRLTVT.

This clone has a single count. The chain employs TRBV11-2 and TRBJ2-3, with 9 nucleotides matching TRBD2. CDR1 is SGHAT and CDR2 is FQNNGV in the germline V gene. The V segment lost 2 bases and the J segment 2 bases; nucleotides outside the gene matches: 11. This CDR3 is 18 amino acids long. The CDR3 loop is CASSLILDIAGDTDTQYF. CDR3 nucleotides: TGTGCCAGCAGCTTAATCCTGGATATAGCGGGGGACACAGATACGCAGTATTTT. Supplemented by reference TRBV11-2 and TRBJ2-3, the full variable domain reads EAGVAQSPRYKIIEKRQSVAFWCNPISGHATLYWYQQILGQGPKLLIQFQNNGVVDDSQLPKDRFSAERLKGVDSTLKIQPAKLEDSAVYLCASSLILDIAGDTDTQYFGPGTRLTVL.

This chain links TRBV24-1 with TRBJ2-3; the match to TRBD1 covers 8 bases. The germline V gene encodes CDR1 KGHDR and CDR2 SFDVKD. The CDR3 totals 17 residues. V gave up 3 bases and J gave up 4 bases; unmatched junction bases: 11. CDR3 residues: CATSDGRSDRAADTQYF. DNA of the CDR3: TGTGCCACCAGTGATGGCCGGTCGGACAGGGCGGCAGATACGCAGTATTTT.

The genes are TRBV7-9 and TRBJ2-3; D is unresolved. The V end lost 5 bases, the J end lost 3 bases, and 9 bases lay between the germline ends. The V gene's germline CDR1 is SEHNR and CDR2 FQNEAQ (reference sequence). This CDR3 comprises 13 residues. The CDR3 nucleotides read TGTGCCAGCAGCCAAACCGGAACAGATACGCAGTATTTT. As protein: CASSQTGTDTQYF. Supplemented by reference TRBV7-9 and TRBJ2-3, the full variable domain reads DTGVSQNPRHKITKRGQNVTFRCDPISEHNRLYWYRQTLGQGPEFLTYFQNEAQLEKSRLLSDRFSAERPKGSFSTLEIQRTEQGDSAMYLCASSQTGTDTQYFGPGTRLTVL.

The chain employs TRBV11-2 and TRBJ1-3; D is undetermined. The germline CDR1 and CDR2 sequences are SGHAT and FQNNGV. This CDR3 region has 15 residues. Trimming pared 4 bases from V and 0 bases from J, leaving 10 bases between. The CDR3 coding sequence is TGTGCCAGCAGCTCCCGACTTGGCTCTGGAAACACCATATATTTT. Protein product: CASSSRLGSGNTIYF.

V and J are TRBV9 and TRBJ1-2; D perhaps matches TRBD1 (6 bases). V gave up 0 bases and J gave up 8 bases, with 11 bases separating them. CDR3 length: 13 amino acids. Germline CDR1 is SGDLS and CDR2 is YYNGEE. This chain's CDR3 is CASSVEQGDGYTF. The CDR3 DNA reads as TGTGCCAGCAGCGTAGAACAGGGAGACGGCTACACCTTC.